This T cell receptor (beta chain) was captured in a study of blood T cell repertoires in COVID-19 (TCRdb year 2020). Looking at the study overall: The collaborator samples originated in the United States, Italy and Spain and spanned the acute and convalescent phases of COVID-19. The prospective study material was composed of cDNA or gDNA derived from T cells, B-cell-depleted T cells, or PBMCs. The dataset comprised deeply sampled blood TCRbeta repertoires from subjects exposed to, actively infected with, or recovered from COVID-19. A freely available public database, intended as a resource for researchers studying the immune response to SARS-CoV-2, is where the repertoires were released. Samples came from the ongoing ImmuneRACE study (first 160 participants) plus 1,254 subjects from 6 global collaborators. Sample metadata almost always included a de-identified subject ID, COVID-19 status, age in years and sex. Where HLA class I and class II types were available, the types were taken from metadata supplied by the sample provider, not from assay-based typing. What the authors observed across the whole study: The amount of clinical and demographic metadata varied by source and participant and was provided uncurated.

TCRbeta CDR3 regions were amplified from genomic DNA by means of the immunoSEQ Assay, a bias-controlled multiplex PCR. Under the source paper's analysis protocol: Nucleated cell counts per sample were estimated from amplification of reference gene primers within the assay. To quantify the absolute abundance of each unique TCRbeta CDR3 rearrangement, sequence reads were collapsed and filtered. Productive Simpson clonality was computed per sample as the square root of Simpson's diversity index over productive rearrangements. TCRdb obtained this table from immuneACCESS and retained in-frame rearrangements with V and J assigned. These tables miss some clones; where compared with another copy, unresolved V genes account for less than half of the shortfall, and the remainder is unexplained. V, J and clone size reflect that table, while D and trimming were determined from the DNA. The sample table contains 130,000 or so clones; only one count was recorded for approximately 77% of them. The ten largest clones take up more than 15% of the sample.

In the case of this clone: No cognate antigen has been identified for it. Within one base of it there is no much larger clone, and no base qualities were kept.

Each collaborating institution followed its own protocols to collect whole blood in K2EDTA tubes. Collaborator samples were shipped for TCRbeta analysis as frozen whole blood, isolated PBMCs, or DNA extracted from either sample type. The receptor's source is an elderly man with acute or convalescent COVID-19. Material for sequencing was peripheral blood.

The CDR3 reads CASRFIGLGEAFF. The DNA sequence is given as TGTGCCAGTAGGTTCATTGGTCTCGGGGAAGCTTTCTTT. The rearranged segments are TRBV19 and TRBJ1-1, with no D gene named confidently. Deletion took 6 bases off V and 8 bases off J, with a span of 16 bases between the germline ends. Counted from cysteine to phenylalanine, this CDR3 has 13 amino acids. The CDR3 DNA has 39 bases and is translated from base 1. The CDR1 and CDR2 encoded by the germline V gene (reference sequence) are LNHDA and SQIVND.